What follows describes a single T cell receptor beta chain. The target antigen is unknown. The germline CDR1 and CDR2 sequences are SGHDN and FVKESK. This CDR3 comprises 14 residues. The V end lost 2 bases, the J end lost 6 bases, and 12 bases lay between the germline ends. Prior autoimmune disease or systemic immunosuppression barred patients. Profiling relied on immunoSEQ multiplex PCR, and the TCRdb table lists in-frame clones only, not all of them. The table lists about 20,000 clones, roughly 90% of them singletons. This record comes from a study of OX40 agonist ivuxolimab in advanced cancers. Study findings and constraints: Compared with CD4+, CD8+ T cells on average had more expanded clones. There was clonal expansion of CD4+ and CD8+ blood T cells by week 6 at 0.1 to 3.0 mg/kg.

The source was CD4+ or CD8+ T cells sorted from blood, collected in a trial of the OX40 agonist ivuxolimab. V is TRBV14 and J is TRBJ2-3; possible D gene TRBD2, 6 bases. The TCR comes from an adult with an advanced solid tumor such as melanoma, head and neck, liver or kidney cancer. The CDR3 coding sequence is TGTGCCAGCAGCCAACAAACAGGAGGGGATACGCAGTATTTT. Translating gives CASSQQTGGDTQYF.